This T cell receptor (beta chain) was observed in a study of CD8 T cells in ankylosing spondylitis. Study-wide findings and caveats: In synovial fluid and blood from reactive arthritis, some motif variants were previously reported. For ankylosing spondylitis blood, a TCR beta motif of 7 or 8 highly homologous variants appeared characteristic. In peripheral blood, disease-linked CD8+ clones occurred at relatively low frequencies. Matched synovial fluid from ankylosing spondylitis patients was reported to be enriched for disease-linked clones.

The ends were cut back, 5 bases at V and 4 bases at J, with 18 bases in the middle. CDR3 length: 17 amino acids. Germline V gene lookup returns CDR1 SGHVS and CDR2 FQNEAQ. This clonotype was recorded a few times. The antigen is not known. By quantitative 5'-RACE with molecular barcodes, the TCR beta libraries were made. TCRdb re-called the 5' RACE reads with MiXCR, one entry per CDR3 protein. The table records some 840,000 distinct CDR3 sequences, roughly 10% of them present only once. The sample consisted of blood, either unsorted or a sorted T cell fraction (not recorded which). The chain joins TRBV7-8 to TRBJ2-6; D is ambiguous. The source is a male donor with ankylosing spondylitis. CDR3 bases: TGTGCCAGCAGCCTACCGCGCAGGTATAACGGGGCCAACGTCCTGACTTTC. It codes for CASSLPRRYNGANVLTF.